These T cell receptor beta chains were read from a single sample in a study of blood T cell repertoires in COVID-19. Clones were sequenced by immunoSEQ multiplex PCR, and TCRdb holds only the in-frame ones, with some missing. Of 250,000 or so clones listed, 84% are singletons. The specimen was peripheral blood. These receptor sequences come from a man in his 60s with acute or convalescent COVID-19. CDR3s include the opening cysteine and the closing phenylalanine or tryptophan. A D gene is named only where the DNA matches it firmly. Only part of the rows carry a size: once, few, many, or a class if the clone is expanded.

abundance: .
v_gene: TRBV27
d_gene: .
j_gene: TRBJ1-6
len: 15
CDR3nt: TGTGCCAGCAGTTTATCCGCCGGCTATAATTCACCCCTCCACTTT
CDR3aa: CASSLSAGYNSPLHF

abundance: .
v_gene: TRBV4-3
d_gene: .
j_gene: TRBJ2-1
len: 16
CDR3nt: TGCGCCAGCAGCCAAGATCGGCGGGGTGCCTACAATGAGCAGTTCTTC
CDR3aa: CASSQDRRGAYNEQFF

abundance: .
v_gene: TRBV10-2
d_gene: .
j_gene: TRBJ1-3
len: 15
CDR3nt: TGCGCCAGCAGTCCTCTCAAGAGCTCTGGAAACACCATATATTTT
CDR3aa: CASSPLKSSGNTIYF

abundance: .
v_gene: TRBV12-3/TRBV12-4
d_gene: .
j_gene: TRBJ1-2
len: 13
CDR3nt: TGTGCCAGCAGAATTACAGGGTCTGATGGCTACACCTTC
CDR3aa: CASRITGSDGYTF

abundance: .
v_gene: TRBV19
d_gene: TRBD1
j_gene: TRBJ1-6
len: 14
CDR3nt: TGTGCCAGTCGAGGACAGGGGGCTAATTCACCCCTCCACTTT
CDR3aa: CASRGQGANSPLHF

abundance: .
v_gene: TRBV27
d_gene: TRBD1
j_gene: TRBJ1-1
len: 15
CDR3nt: TGTGCCAGCAGTTTCCGGACAGGAATGAACACTGAAGCTTTCTTT
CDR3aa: CASSFRTGMNTEAFF

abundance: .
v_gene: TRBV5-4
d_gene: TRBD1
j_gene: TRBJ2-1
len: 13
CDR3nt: TGTGCCAGCAGCTCCGACAGGGGTTTTGAGCAGTTCTTC
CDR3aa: CASSSDRGFEQFF

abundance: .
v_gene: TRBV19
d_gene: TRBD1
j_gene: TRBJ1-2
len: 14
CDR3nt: TGTGCCAGTAGTTGGGGACAGGATAACTATGGCTACACCTTC
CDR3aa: CASSWGQDNYGYTF

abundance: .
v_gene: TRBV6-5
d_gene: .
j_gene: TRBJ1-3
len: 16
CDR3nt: TGTGCCAGCAGTTATACCCCGGCGGCCTCTGGAAACACCATATATTTT
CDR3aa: CASSYTPAASGNTIYF

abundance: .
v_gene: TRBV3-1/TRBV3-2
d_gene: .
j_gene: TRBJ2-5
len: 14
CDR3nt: TGTGCCAGCAGCCAAGATAACCGGGGGGAGACCCAGTACTTC
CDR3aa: CASSQDNRGETQYF

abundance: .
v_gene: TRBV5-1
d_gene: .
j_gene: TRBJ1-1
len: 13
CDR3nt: TGCGCCAGCAGCTTGGATGTAAACACTGAAGCTTTCTTT
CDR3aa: CASSLDVNTEAFF

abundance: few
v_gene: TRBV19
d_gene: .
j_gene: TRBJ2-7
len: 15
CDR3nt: TGTGCCAGTAGTATTGCTTCCTGGGGAGTCTACGAGCAGTACTTC
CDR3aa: CASSIASWGVYEQYF

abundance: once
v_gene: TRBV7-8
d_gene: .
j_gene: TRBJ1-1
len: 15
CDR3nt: TGTGCCAGCAGCTTAACCAAAGAGGGAATAGTTCGAGCTTTCTTT
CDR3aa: CASSLTKEGIVRAFF

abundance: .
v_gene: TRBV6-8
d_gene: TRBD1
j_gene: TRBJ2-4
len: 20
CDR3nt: TGTGCCAGCAGTCCAGGCAGACCGGGACAGCCTTCCTTAGCCAAAAACATTCAGTACTTC
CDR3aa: CASSPGRPGQPSLAKNIQYF

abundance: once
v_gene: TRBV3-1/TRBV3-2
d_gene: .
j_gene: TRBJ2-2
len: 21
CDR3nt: TGTGCCAGCAGCCAAGATGGACTTCCGGCTGGGGTGAGGGCAAACACCGGGGAGCTGTTTTTT
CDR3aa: CASSQDGLPAGVRANTGELFF

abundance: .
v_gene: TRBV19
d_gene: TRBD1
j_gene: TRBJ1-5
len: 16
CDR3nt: TGTGCCAGTAGTATAGCGGGACAGGTTAAAAATCAGCCCCAGCATTTT
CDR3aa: CASSIAGQVKNQPQHF

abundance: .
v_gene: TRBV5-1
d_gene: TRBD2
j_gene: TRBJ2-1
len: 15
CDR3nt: TGCGCCAGCAGCGTGACTAGCGGGGGGGCACATGAGCAGTTCTTC
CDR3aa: CASSVTSGGAHEQFF

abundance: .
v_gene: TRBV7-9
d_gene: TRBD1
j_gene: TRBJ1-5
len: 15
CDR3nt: TGTGCCAGCAGCTACACAGGGGGTGGCAATCAGCCCCAGCATTTT
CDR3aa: CASSYTGGGNQPQHF

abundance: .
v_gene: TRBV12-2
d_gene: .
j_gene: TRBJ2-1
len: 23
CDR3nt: TGTGCAAGTCGCCCCACCCGACGGGTATTTGGGGGAGGGCCCGTGGACTACTGGGATGAGCAGTTCTTC
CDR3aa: CASRPTRRVFGGGPVDYWDEQFF

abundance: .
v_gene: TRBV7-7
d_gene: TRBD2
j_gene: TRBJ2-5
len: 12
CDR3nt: TGTGCTAGCAGCCCCGGGAGGGAGACCCAGTACTTC
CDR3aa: CASSPGRETQYF

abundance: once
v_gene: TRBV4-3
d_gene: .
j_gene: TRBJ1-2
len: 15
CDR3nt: TGCGCCAGCAGCCAAGCCTCCGCCAGGCGCTCTGGCTACACCTTC
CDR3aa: CASSQASARRSGYTF

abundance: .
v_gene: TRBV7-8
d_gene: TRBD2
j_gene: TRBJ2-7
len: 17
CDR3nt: TGTGCCAGCAGATCCAGAGCCGGGACTAGTCTCTCCTACGAGCAGTACTTC
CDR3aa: CASRSRAGTSLSYEQYF

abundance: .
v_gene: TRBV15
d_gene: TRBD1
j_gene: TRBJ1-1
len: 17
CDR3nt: TGTGCCACCAGCAGCAAGGACAGGGGGCTTATGAACACTGAAGCTTTCTTT
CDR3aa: CATSSKDRGLMNTEAFF

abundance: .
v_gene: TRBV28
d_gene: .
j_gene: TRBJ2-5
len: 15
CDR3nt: TGTGCCAGCAGTTCGGCCGGACAGTACCAAGAGACCCAGTACTTC
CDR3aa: CASSSAGQYQETQYF

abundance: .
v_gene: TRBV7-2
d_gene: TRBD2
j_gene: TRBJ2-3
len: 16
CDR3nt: TGTGCCAGCAGCCATGGGACTAGCGGGGGGGCGGGTACGCAGTATTTT
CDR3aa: CASSHGTSGGAGTQYF

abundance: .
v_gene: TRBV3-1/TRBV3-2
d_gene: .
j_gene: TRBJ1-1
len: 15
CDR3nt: TGTGCCAGCAGCCAGTGGGGGGGAGGAAACACTGAAGCTTTCTTT
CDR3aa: CASSQWGGGNTEAFF

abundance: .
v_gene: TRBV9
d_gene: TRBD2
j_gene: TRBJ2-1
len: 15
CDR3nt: TGTGCCAGCAGCGTACAGCCTAGCGGGGCTAATGAGCAGTTCTTC
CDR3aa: CASSVQPSGANEQFF

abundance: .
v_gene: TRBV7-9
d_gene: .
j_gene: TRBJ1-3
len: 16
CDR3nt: TGTGCCAGCAGCCCAGCCGGGACACGTCCAGGGAACACCATATATTTT
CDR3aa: CASSPAGTRPGNTIYF

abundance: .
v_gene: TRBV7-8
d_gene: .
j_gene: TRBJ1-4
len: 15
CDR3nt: TGTGCCAGCAGCCGAGGGTTCGGGACTGGAGAAAAACTGTTTTTT
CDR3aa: CASSRGFGTGEKLFF

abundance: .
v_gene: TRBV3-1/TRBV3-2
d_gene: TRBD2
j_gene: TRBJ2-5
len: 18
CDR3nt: TGTGCCAGCAGCCAGACCTTACTAGCGGGAGGAGGAAGAGAGACCCAGTACTTC
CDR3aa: CASSQTLLAGGGRETQYF

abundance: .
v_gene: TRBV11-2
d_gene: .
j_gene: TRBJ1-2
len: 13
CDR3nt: TGTGCCAGCAGCTTTTGGGGGGGAGGAGGCTACACCTTC
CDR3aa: CASSFWGGGGYTF

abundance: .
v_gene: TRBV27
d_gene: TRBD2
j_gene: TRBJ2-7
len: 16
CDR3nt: TGTGCCAGCATACTCCCCCCCCAGCGGGAGGTCTACGAGCAGTACTTC
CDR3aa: CASILPPQREVYEQYF

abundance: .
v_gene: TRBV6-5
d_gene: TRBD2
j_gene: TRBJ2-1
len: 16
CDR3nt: TGTGCCAGCAGTTACTCGTCGGGGAGGGTACAGAATGAGCAGTTCTTC
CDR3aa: CASSYSSGRVQNEQFF

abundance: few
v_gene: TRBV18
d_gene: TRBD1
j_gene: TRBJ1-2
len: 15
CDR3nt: TGTGCCAGCTCACCCATGAAGACAGGGGAATATGGCTACACCTTC
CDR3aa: CASSPMKTGEYGYTF

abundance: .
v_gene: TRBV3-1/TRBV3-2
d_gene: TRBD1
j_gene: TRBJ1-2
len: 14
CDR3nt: TGTGCCAGCAGCTACGGACAGGGGGAAGATGGCTACACCTTC
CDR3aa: CASSYGQGEDGYTF

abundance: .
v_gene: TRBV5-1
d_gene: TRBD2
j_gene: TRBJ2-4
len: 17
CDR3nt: TGCGCCAGCAGCTCGGAGACTAGCGGGATAGCCAAAAACATTCAGTACTTC
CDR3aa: CASSSETSGIAKNIQYF

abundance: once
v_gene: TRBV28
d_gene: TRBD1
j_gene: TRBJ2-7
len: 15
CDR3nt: TGTGCCAGCAGTCTCCGGACAGGGGGCGCGGGGGAGCAGTACTTC
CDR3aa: CASSLRTGGAGEQYF

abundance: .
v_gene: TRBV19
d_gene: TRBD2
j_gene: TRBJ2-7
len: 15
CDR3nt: TGTGCCAGTAGTATATTGTCGGGAGGTATCTACGAGCAGTACTTC
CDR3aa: CASSILSGGIYEQYF